The T cell receptor (beta chain) under discussion was sequenced for a study of control samples from healthy donors and cancer patients. V lost 0 bases to trimming and J lost 8 bases, with 20 bases between them. This CDR3 contains 16 residues. The germline V gene has CDR1 SGHRS and CDR2 YFSETQ. Libraries were prepared by immunoSEQ multiplex PCR; TCRdb keeps only in-frame clonotypes and omits some of them. The sample has about 120,000 clones; 88% are singletons. The chain has TRBV5-1 and TRBJ1-2, with a possible D match to TRBD1 (6 bases). The sequenced sample was PBMCs. The sequence was collected from a woman aged 55-69 years with lung cancer. This CDR3 is CASSLGGTGTIAGYTF. CDR3 nucleotides: TGCGCCAGCAGCTTGGGCGGTACAGGGACAATAGCCGGCTACACCTTC.